This TCR beta chain was recorded in a study of blood T cells in healthy people across ages. Points on this clonotype: What it binds is not known.

Primers used in a second PCR of roughly 7 to 11 cycles were a sample-barcoded 5' primer and a J-beta primer mix. Each cDNA molecule was tagged by a template-switch adaptor that had 12 random nucleotides. From the 5' RACE reads, TCRdb called clonotypes with MiXCR, one entry per CDR3 protein. The sample consists of fewer than 650,000 distinct CDR3 sequences, about 25% of them appearing once. General observations from the study: Without sorted subsets, naive and antigen-experienced compartments could not be conclusively compared.

This same sample was also taken into another study, of T cells of mothers and their children. That study adds: Sequencing got over 8.5 million TCR beta CDR3 reads from each mother and several million from each child. Persistent microchimeric T cell clones were not found at ~100 per million sensitivity.

This clonotype originated in a boy between 2 and 10 years old in good health. The sequenced material came from blood.

DNA of the CDR3: TGCAGCGTTGCGGCCGGACGAGATACGCAGTATTTT. As protein: CSVAAGRDTQYF. J is TRBJ2-3 and V is TRBV29-1, with D hard to call. The germline V gene encodes CDR1 SQVTM and CDR2 ANQGSEA. This CDR3 contains 12 residues. V shed 4 bases and J shed 5 bases, with 10 bases lying between them.